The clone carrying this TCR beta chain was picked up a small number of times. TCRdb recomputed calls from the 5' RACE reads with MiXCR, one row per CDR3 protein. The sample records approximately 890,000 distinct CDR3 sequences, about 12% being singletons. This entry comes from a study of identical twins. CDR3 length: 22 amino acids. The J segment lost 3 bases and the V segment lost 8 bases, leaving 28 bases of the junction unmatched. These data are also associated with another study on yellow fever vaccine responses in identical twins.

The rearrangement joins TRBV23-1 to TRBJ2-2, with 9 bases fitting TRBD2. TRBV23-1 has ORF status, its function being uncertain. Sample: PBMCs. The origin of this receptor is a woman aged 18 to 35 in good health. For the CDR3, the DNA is TGCGCCAGCGCTCCAACCCCGACTTGGGTGCCGGCGGGAGGGTACCACACCGGGGAGCTGTTTTTT. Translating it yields CASAPTPTWVPAGGYHTGELFF.